Each of the 24 T cell receptor beta chains below was sequenced from the same sample in a study of tumor-infiltrating lymphocytes in primary liver carcinoma. The template, roughly 0.45 ug total RNA, yielded TCR beta cDNA made with a constant-region primer. Slightly modified ARM-PCR, run as three nested multiplex PCR rounds, produced the TCR beta libraries. Rounds one and two of PCR, each of 10 cycles, were primed with TRBV1-TRBV30 forward primers and a C-beta reverse primer. One entry per CDR3 protein results from TCRdb running MiXCR on the multiplex PCR reads. The table records roughly 55,000 distinct CDR3 sequences, just over 70% of them present only once. Each 20-30 mg portion of unsorted bulk tissue served as the source for co-extraction of RNA and DNA. The sample taken for sequencing was liver tumor tissue from sampling region 2. The subset denotes: tumor region T2, inferior pole. These receptors all come from a man between 35 and 55 years old with primary liver carcinoma and hepatitis B virus infection.

Worth noting for this clonotype: At one end the junction does not follow the germline gene, possibly because of a read error. The chain uses TRBV14 and TRBJ2-1; weak D call: TRBD2 (5 bases). This CDR3 is built from 16 residues. CDR1 SGHDN and CDR2 FVKESK come from the germline V gene. The chain's CDR3 is CTSSAVARWINNEQFF. The CDR3 nucleotides are TGTACCAGCAGTGCCGTAGCGAGATGGATAAACAACGAGCAGTTCTTC.

This clonotype was seen ten or more times. The chain recombines TRBV6-2 or TRBV6-3 with TRBJ2-2; D may be TRBD1 or TRBD2 (5 bases each). The V gene's germline CDR1 is MNHEY and CDR2 SVGEGT. This CDR3 has 14 residues. The V and J ends lost 11 bases and 0 bases respectively, with 13 bases between them. The CDR3, as DNA: TGTGCCGTCCCACGGGGCTCGAACACCGGGGAGCTGTTTTTT. Its translation is CAVPRGSNTGELFF.

Sample share makes this clonotype medium-sized. The chain couples TRBV29-1 to TRBJ2-1, with 8 nucleotides matching TRBD2. Germline V CDR1 and CDR2: SQVTM, ANQGSEA. CDR3 length: 13 residues. Trimming removed 8 bases from V and 5 bases from J; junction bases left unmatched: 8. CDR3 sequence: CSLPGLGDNEQFF. The DNA of the CDR3 is TGCAGCCTACCGGGACTAGGAGACAATGAGCAGTTCTTC.

This clonotype was observed a few times. The CDR3 DNA reads as TGTGCCAGCAGTGAAGGGACTTTAAACAACTACGAGCAGTACTTC. Protein sequence: CASSEGTLNNYEQYF. This sequence joins TRBV2 and TRBJ2-7; maybe TRBD2 (5 bases). The V end lost 1 base, the J end lost 3 bases, and 13 bases lay between the germline ends. The CDR3 runs 15 residues. Per the germline V gene, CDR1 is SNHLY and CDR2 is FYNNEI. The variable domain in full, with the rest retrieved from reference TRBV2 and TRBJ2-7, is EPEVTQTPSHQVTQMGQEVILRCVPISNHLYFYWYRQILGQKVEFLVSFYNNEISEKSEIFDDQFSVERPDGSNFTLKIRSTKLEDSAMYFCASSEGTLNNYEQYFGPGTRLTVT.

This clonotype was seen only a few times. This rearrangement joins TRBV29-1 to TRBJ2-7; a possible D gene is TRBD2 (5 bases). The CDR3 is made up of 15 amino acids. The germline CDR1 and CDR2 sequences are SQVTM and ANQGSEA. The germline V and J ends were trimmed by 1 base and 0 bases, with 13 bases remaining between them. Written as DNA, the CDR3 is TGCAGCGTTGAAGGTCCAGAAGGGAGCTCCTACGAGCAGTACTTC. Its protein product is CSVEGPEGSSYEQYF.

This clonotype has only one observation. The junction and the germline gene differ at one end; a read error may be behind it. Here the CDR3 reads CASSYAGLRTDAQYF. The CDR3 nucleotides are TGTGCCAGCAGTTACGCGGGGCTAAGAACAGATGCGCAGTATTTT. V gene TRBV6-5 combines with J gene TRBJ2-3, with D perhaps matching TRBD2 (6 bases). Per germline, CDR1 MNHEY and CDR2 SVGAGI. The CDR3 extends over 15 amino acids.

This clonotype was found a few times. This chain joins TRBV29-1 and TRBJ2-5, with 7 bases that match TRBD2. Trimming at V came to 4 bases and at J to 4 bases, leaving 6 bases not matched to a gene. Looked up from germline, CDR1 is SQVTM and CDR2 is ANQGSEA. The CDR3 loop spans 13 amino acids. CDR3 sequence reads: CSVVTSATETQYF. In DNA form, the CDR3 reads TGCAGCGTTGTAACTAGCGCTACAGAGACCCAGTACTTC. Full variable domain (rest looked up from reference TRBV29-1 and TRBJ2-5): SAVISQKPSRDICQRGTSLTIQCQVDSQVTMMFWYRQQPGQSLTLIATANQGSEATYESGFVIDKFPISRPNLTFSTLTVSNMSPEDSSIYLCSVVTSATETQYFGPGTRLLVL.

About this clonotype: A read error may produce the germline difference seen at one junction end. This rearrangement joins TRBV7-8 to TRBJ2-7; possibly TRBD2 for D (5 bases). The CDR3 is 13 residues long. From germline, CDR1 is SGHVS and CDR2 FQNEAQ. In DNA, the CDR3 is TGTGCCATCAGCTTGGGCCTGGTGGAGGAGCAGCGCTTC. Translated: CAISLGLVEEQRF.

Comment on this clonotype: Compared with germline, one end of the junction differs, possibly owing to a read error. The rearrangement links TRBV12-3 or TRBV12-4 to TRBJ1-3; no reliable D call. The CDR3 has 14 residues. CDR3 in amino acids: CASSHTSTGRGRDF. The CDR3 DNA follows: TGTGCCAGCAGCCACACGTCGACGGGGAGAGGTAGAGATTTT.

A word on this clonotype: This may come from a read error, since a much larger clone is one base off. The rearrangement uses TRBV28 and TRBJ1-6; D gene ambiguous. Germline CDR1 MDHEN, CDR2 SYDVKM. This CDR3 is 15 amino acids long. The CDR3 loop reads CARSLGLTNNSPLHF. CDR3 sequence (DNA): TGTGCCAGGAGTTTGGGTTTAACAAATAATTCACCCCTCCACTTT. The whole variable domain, remainder taken from reference TRBV28 and TRBJ1-6, is DVKVTQSSRYLVKRTGEKVFLECVQDMDHENMFWYRQDPGLGLRLIYFSYDVKMKEKGDIPEGYSVSREKKERFSLILESASTNQTSMYLCARSLGLTNNSPLHFGNGTRLTVT.

This clonotype was counted a few times. The V call is TRBV29-1, the J call TRBJ2-1; D is undetermined. V was clipped by 6 bases and J by 15 bases, with 21 bases between them. CDR1 SQVTM and CDR2 ANQGSEA come from the germline V gene. The CDR3 has 12 amino acids. CDR3 residues: CSVGLVSGVRFF. The CDR3 bases are TGCAGCGTGGGTCTTGTGAGTGGAGTACGGTTCTTC.

The chain links TRBV11-2 to TRBJ2-5, with D perhaps TRBD2 (6 bases). Germline CDR1 and CDR2: SGHAT and FQNNGV. Trimming removed 7 bases from V and 9 bases from J, with 27 bases in between. The CDR3 covers 16 residues. The CDR3 nucleotides read TGTGCCAGCAACCAAATTCCTGGTGGGGGGAACGAGGCCCAGTACTTC. Translation gives CASNQIPGGGNEAQYF.

This clonotype was seen a few times. One end of the junction does not line up with germline, which may come from a read error. V usage is TRBV29-1 and J usage is TRBJ2-6; 14 bases agree with TRBD2. CDR1 and CDR2 from the germline V gene are SQVTM and ANQGSEA. This CDR3 region has 18 residues. CDR3 nucleotides: TGCAGCGTTGGAGGGACTAGCGGGAGCATCTCTGGCGCCAACGCCCTGACTTTC. This translates into CSVGGTSGSISGANALTF.

Points on this clonotype: A junction end diverges from the germline sequence, so it may reflect a read error. The J gene is TRBJ1-6, the V gene TRBV6-6; no firm D call. The CDR3 totals 15 residues. CDR1 and CDR2 from the germline V gene are MNHNY and SVGAGI (reference sequence). CDR3 amino acids: CASSYVGSGESPFHF. As DNA, the CDR3 is TGTGCCAGCAGTTACGTGGGCAGCGGTGAATCACCCTTCCACTTT.

A note on this clonotype: Its ends do not fully match the called genes, so a read error is possible. The chain employs TRBV6-5 and TRBJ2-2; D might be TRBD1 (5 bases). This CDR3 spans 13 amino acids. Germline V CDR1 and CDR2: MNHEY, SVGAGI. In DNA form, the CDR3 reads TGTGCCAGCAGTTACCAGGACACCAGGGAGCTGTTTTTT. Its protein is CASSYQDTRELFF.

As for this clonotype: One end of the junction is discordant with germline, which a read error may explain. The V call is TRBV4-1, the J call TRBJ2-3, with 10 bases lining up with TRBD2. The CDR3 extends over 18 amino acids. The germline V gene encodes CDR1 MGHRA and CDR2 YSYEKL. DNA of the CDR3: TGCGCCAGCGGCCAGACCACTGCCCTAGCGGGGGTCACCGATACGCAGTATTTT. The encoded protein is CASGQTTALAGVTDTQYF.

This clonotype was picked up one time. Compared with germline, one end of the junction differs, possibly owing to a read error. The chain couples TRBV12-3 or TRBV12-4 to TRBJ1-1; no clear D gene. The CDR3 loop spans 14 amino acids. CDR3 sequence: CANSAGTLNTVAFF. In DNA, the CDR3 is TGTGCCAACAGCGCCGGTACCTTGAACACTGTAGCTTTCTTC.

This clonotype was recorded once. The chain joins TRBV6-5 to TRBJ2-7; D gene ambiguous. V lost 6 bases to trimming and J lost 13 bases, with 16 bases between them. This CDR3 contains 11 residues. In germline, CDR1 is MNHEY, CDR2 SVGAGI. CDR3 DNA: TGTGCCAGCAGGGTTGGATACGACCAATACTTC. Encoded protein: CASRVGYDQYF.

As regards this clonotype: The CDR3 end shows no conserved phenylalanine or tryptophan, and so a read error is likely. The V gene is TRBV11-1, the J gene TRBJ2-5; 9 positions match TRBD2. Per the germline V gene, CDR1 is SGHAT and CDR2 is FQDESV (reference sequence). The CDR3 has 15 residues. V shed 10 bases, J shed 5 bases, and the junction held 14 bases outside the gene matches. Written as DNA, the CDR3 is TGTGCCAACGGCTTCTTCTCCGGGACTAGCGAGACCCAGTACTCC. Its protein product is CANGFFSGTSETQYS.

Details on this clonotype: Relative to the germline gene, one junction end is altered; a read error may explain this. This chain uses TRBV6-2 or TRBV6-3 with TRBJ1-5; TRBD1 matches 11 bases. Looked up from germline, CDR1 is MNHEY and CDR2 is SVGEGT. The CDR3 runs 16 residues. The CDR3 protein is CAGSQGQGVGNQLQHF. DNA for the CDR3: TGTGCCGGCAGTCAGGGACAGGGGGTTGGCAATCAGCTCCAGCATTTT.

On this clonotype itself: At one end, the junction sequence differs from germline, possibly due to a read error. J is TRBJ1-2 and V is TRBV5-1; D is possibly TRBD1 (6 bases). This CDR3 comprises 15 residues. Germline V gene lookup returns CDR1 SGHRS and CDR2 YFSETQ. For the CDR3, the DNA is TGCGCCAACAGCCCGCGCGACAGGAGTAACTATGGCTACACCTTC. The encoded protein is CANSPRDRSNYGYTF.

Turning to this clonotype: A read error may explain this, as a much larger clone is one base away. Likely a read error: the CDR3 ends without its conserved phenylalanine or tryptophan. The J gene is TRBJ1-1, the V gene TRBV7-9; maybe TRBD1 (6 bases). This CDR3 is 14 amino acids long. Germline values: CDR1 SEHNR, CDR2 FQNEAQ (reference sequence). Trimming removed 4 bases at V and 6 bases at J, with 15 bases between. CDR3 loop: CASSSEQGDAEAFY. The CDR3 DNA follows: TGTGCCAGCAGCTCAGAACAGGGTGACGCTGAAGCTTTCTAT.

Regarding this clonotype: The junction does not match germline at one end; this may be a read error. The chain is built from TRBV4-2 and TRBJ2-7; D uncertain. Germline V gene sequence: CDR1 LGHNA, CDR2 YNFKEQ. The CDR3 spans 12 residues. In DNA, the CDR3 is TGTGCCAGGAGCCAAGATCGGAACGAGCAGTGCTTC. Translated, it gives CARSQDRNEQCF.

A word on this clonotype: At one end, the junction sequence differs from germline, possibly due to a read error. The chain uses TRBV2 and TRBJ2-7; possibly TRBD1 for D (6 bases). The CDR3 spans 15 residues. Germline-derived CDR1 and CDR2 are SNHLY and FYNNEI. The CDR3 is CASSENRAVSYERCF. For the CDR3, the DNA is TGTGCCAGCAGTGAGAACAGGGCAGTCTCCTACGAGCGGTGCTTC.